This T cell receptor (beta chain) appears in the sequencing data of a study of early T cells in non-severe SARS-CoV-2 infection. Germline CDR1 reads KGHSH; CDR2 reads LQKENI. Trimming left V 3 bases short and J 1 base short, with 12 bases between. This CDR3 has 15 amino acids. Each CDR3 protein is one row after TCRdb ran MiXCR on the 5' RACE reads. The table records approximately 47,000 distinct CDR3 sequences, about 6% of them present only once. There are many counts of this clonotype. The V call is TRBV18, the J call TRBJ2-5; no firm D call. This sequence was found in an adult who was a healthcare worker with PCR-confirmed SARS-CoV-2 infection or an uninfected control (not recorded which). This specimen consisted of whole blood, obtained at baseline. The CDR3 loop reads CASSPWAASQETQYF. CDR3 bases: TGTGCCAGCTCACCGTGGGCGGCCTCCCAAGAGACCCAGTACTTC. Using reference TRBV18 and TRBJ2-5 for the parts outside the CDR3, the full variable domain is NAGVMQNPRHLVRRRGQEARLRCSPMKGHSHVYWYRQLPEEGLKFMVYLQKENIIDESGMPKERFSAEFPKEGPSILRIQQVVRGDSAAYFCASSPWAASQETQYFGPGTRLLVL.